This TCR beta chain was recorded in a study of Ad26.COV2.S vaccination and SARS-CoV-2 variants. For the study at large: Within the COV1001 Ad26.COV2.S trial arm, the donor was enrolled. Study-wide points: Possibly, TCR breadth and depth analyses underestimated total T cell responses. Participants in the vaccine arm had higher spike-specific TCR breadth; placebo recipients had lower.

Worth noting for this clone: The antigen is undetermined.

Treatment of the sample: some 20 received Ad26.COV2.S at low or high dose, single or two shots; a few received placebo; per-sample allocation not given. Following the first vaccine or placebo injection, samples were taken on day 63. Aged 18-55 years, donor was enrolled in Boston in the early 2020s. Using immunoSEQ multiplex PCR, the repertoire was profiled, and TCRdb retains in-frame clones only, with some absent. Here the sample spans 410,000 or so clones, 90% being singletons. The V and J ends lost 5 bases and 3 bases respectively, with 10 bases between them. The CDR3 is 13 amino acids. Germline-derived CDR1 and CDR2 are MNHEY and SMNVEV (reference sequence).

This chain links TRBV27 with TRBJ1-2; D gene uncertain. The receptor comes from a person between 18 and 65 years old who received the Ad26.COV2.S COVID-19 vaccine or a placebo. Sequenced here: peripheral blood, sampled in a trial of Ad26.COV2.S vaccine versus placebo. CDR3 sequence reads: CASSPRMDYGYTF. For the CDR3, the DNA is TGTGCCAGCAGTCCCCGGATGGACTATGGCTACACCTTC.